The present TCR beta chain was sequenced within a study of T cells in Graves' hyperthyroidism and ophthalmopathy. Findings and limits, study-wide: Separation of ophthalmopathy from stable hyperthyroidism was achieved by a 13 V-J model.

A patient was excluded if there was uncontrolled infection, other autoimmune disease, pregnancy or lactation. Based on clinical symptoms, serum thyroxine and TRAb, thyroid ultrasound and orbital computed tomography, diagnoses were reached. Looked up from germline, CDR1 is MNHEY and CDR2 is SVGEGT. The germline V and J ends were trimmed by 5 bases and 5 bases, with 13 bases remaining between them. The CDR3 has 13 residues. Researchers amplified the TCR beta CDR3 regions from RNA transcripts. The HTBI primer set drove a first-round RT-PCR of the TCR CDR3. One entry per CDR3 protein results from TCRdb running MiXCR on the multiplex PCR reads. This table has under 350,000 distinct CDR3 sequences, about an eighth appearing once. This clonotype appeared many times. Its matching antigen is unknown.

The sample taken for sequencing was blood. V and J are TRBV6-2 or TRBV6-3 and TRBJ2-7; D may be TRBD1 (6 bases). The clonotype comes from a woman in her twenties or thirties with Graves' hyperthyroidism that later progressed to Graves' ophthalmopathy. The CDR3 region has the DNA TGTGCCAGCAGTCACCAGGGACACCACGAGCAGTACTTC. Amino acid sequence: CASSHQGHHEQYF.